This T cell receptor beta chain was retrieved from a study of blood T cells in healthy people across ages. Germline lookup yields CDR1 SGHRS and CDR2 YFSETQ. The CDR3 length is 13 residues. With regard to this clonotype: One end of the junction fails to match germline, which may point to a read error.

The second PCR ran about 6 to 12 cycles with a sample-barcoded 5' primer and J-beta primers. TCRdb reprocessed the 5' RACE reads with MiXCR, giving one entry per CDR3 protein. Of approximately 810,000 distinct CDR3 sequences in the sample, 29% were seen once. Material for sequencing was blood. The chain uses TRBV5-1 and TRBJ1-1; a possible D gene is TRBD1 (5 bases). This receptor was identified in a woman of 80 years or more in good health. This chain's CDR3 is CASSLGGETEAFF. The CDR3 DNA reads TGTGCCAGCAGCTTGGGAGGGGAAACTGAAGCTTTCTTT.